A selection of T cell receptor beta chains follows, all from one sample in a study of blood T cell repertoires in COVID-19. The repertoire was sequenced with immunoSEQ multiplex PCR; TCRdb's copy has only in-frame clones and lacks some. Here the sample spans roughly 60,000 clones, about four fifths being singletons. Sequenced material: peripheral blood. All receptors derive from a human donor in a cohort sampled during active COVID-19. Both conserved end residues are part of each CDR3. D genes are given only for firm matches. Clone size is shown for a subset of rows, as once, few, many or a class of expanded clone.

d_call,clone_size,j_call,v_call,cdr3_nt,cdr3_aa
TRBD1,-,TRBJ2-1,TRBV11-2,TGTGCCAGCAGCGAGACAGGGATTGAGCAGTTCTTC,CASSETGIEQFF
TRBD1,-,TRBJ1-2,TRBV4-2,TGTGCCAGCAGCCAGGCCCGGGACAGCGGCTACACCTTC,CASSQARDSGYTF
TRBD1,-,TRBJ1-2,TRBV5-1,TGCGCCAGCAGCCAGGGACAGCCCTATGGCTACACCTTC,CASSQGQPYGYTF
-,-,TRBJ2-5,TRBV18,TGTGCCAGCTCACGATCGGGTGGAGAGACCCAGTACTTC,CASSRSGGETQYF
TRBD2,-,TRBJ2-1,TRBV28,TGTGCCAGCAGTTTAGTGGCGGGAGGGAACAATGAGCAGTTCTTC,CASSLVAGGNNEQFF
-,-,TRBJ1-4,TRBV18,TGTGCCAGCTCACGGGGACAAGGTGGGACTAATGAAAAACTGTTTTTT,CASSRGQGGTNEKLFF
-,-,TRBJ2-7,TRBV7-3,TGTGCCAGCAGCTCTGAGAGGGAAAGCGAGCAGTACTTC,CASSSERESEQYF
-,once,TRBJ2-5,TRBV2,TGTGCCAGCACCGAAAGGGCGGGCGGGGAGACCCAGTACTTC,CASTERAGGETQYF
-,few,TRBJ1-2,TRBV4-1,TGCGCCAGCAGCCAAGACGGCAGACAGTATTTC,CASSQDGRQYF
-,-,TRBJ1-4,TRBV30,TGTGCCTGGAGTGTACGCGGCCGAACTAATGAAAAACTGTTTTTT,CAWSVRGRTNEKLFF
-,once,TRBJ2-2,TRBV10-2,TGCGCCAGCCGAACTTTGAACACCGGGGAGCTGTTTTTT,CASRTLNTGELFF
-,few,TRBJ2-7,TRBV5-1,TGCGCCAGCAGCTTGGTTAGCGGATCCTACGAGCAGTACTTC,CASSLVSGSYEQYF
TRBD1,-,TRBJ2-3,TRBV9,TGTGCCAGCAGCGCCGGGACAGGTCCTAGCACAGATACGCAGTATTTT,CASSAGTGPSTDTQYF
-,-,TRBJ1-4,TRBV5-3,TGTGCCAGAAGCTTGGCGAATGGGTCGACGAGGAATGAAAAACTGTTTTTT,CARSLANGSTRNEKLFF
-,-,TRBJ2-5,TRBV7-3,TGTGCCAGCAGCTTAAGTCCACAAGAGACCCAGTACTTC,CASSLSPQETQYF
-,once,TRBJ2-5,TRBV14,TGTGCCAGCAGCCCGCTACGGAGGGAAGAGACCCAGTACTTC,CASSPLRREETQYF
-,-,TRBJ2-3,TRBV9,TGTGCCAGCAGCGGCAGCGCGGAAGATACGCAGTATTTT,CASSGSAEDTQYF
-,few,TRBJ1-6,TRBV7-9,TGTGCCAGCAGCTTAGCGCAGGGCGGTTCACCCCTCCACTTT,CASSLAQGGSPLHF
TRBD2,few,TRBJ2-2,TRBV7-2,TGTGCCAGCAGCTTTCGCGGGGGTACCGGGGAGCTGTTTTTT,CASSFRGGTGELFF
-,-,TRBJ1-4,TRBV7-8,TGTGCCAGCAGCAACAGGGTAAATGAAAAACTGTTTTTT,CASSNRVNEKLFF
TRBD1,-,TRBJ1-5,TRBV6-2/TRBV6-3,TGTGCCAGCAGTCCCTCGGGGACAGGGATGAATCAGCCCCAGCATTTT,CASSPSGTGMNQPQHF
-,few,TRBJ2-7,TRBV28,TGTGCCAGCAGCGGGGGTCCTAACTCCTACGAGCAGTACTTC,CASSGGPNSYEQYF
-,-,TRBJ1-2,TRBV3-1/TRBV3-2,TGTGCCAGCAGCGGCGGTCGGGTCACTACCTATGGCTACACCTTC,CASSGGRVTTYGYTF
TRBD1,-,TRBJ2-5,TRBV19,TGTGCCAGTGGTGACAGGGTCCAAGAGACCCAGTACTTC,CASGDRVQETQYF
-,-,TRBJ2-1,TRBV2,TGTGCCAGCGGCCGGGACACCCTCAATGAGCAGTTCTTC,CASGRDTLNEQFF
TRBD2,-,TRBJ2-7,TRBV3-1/TRBV3-2,TGTGCCAGCAGCCAAGATGCAGCGGGGGCTTACGAGCAGTACTTC,CASSQDAAGAYEQYF
TRBD1,-,TRBJ2-5,TRBV6-5,TGTGCCAGCAGCCCGGGGACAGGGGGTTTGGAGACCCAGTACTTC,CASSPGTGGLETQYF
-,-,TRBJ1-1,TRBV7-9,TGTGCCAGCACCAAATTGACTGGAGGAACTGAAGCTTTCTTT,CASTKLTGGTEAFF
-,-,TRBJ2-2,TRBV4-2,TGTGCCAGCAGCCAAGATCCCATCACCGGGGAGCTGTTTTTT,CASSQDPITGELFF
-,-,TRBJ1-6,TRBV6-5,TGTGCCAGCAGTTTCGCGAGGGACTTGAATTCACCCCTCCACTTT,CASSFARDLNSPLHF
-,-,TRBJ1-1,TRBV18,TGTGCCAGCTCACCGGACAGAAAGTCCGAAGCTTTCTTT,CASSPDRKSEAFF
TRBD2,-,TRBJ2-7,TRBV2,TGTGCCAGCCGGGGGGGTAACTACGAGCAGTACTTC,CASRGGNYEQYF
TRBD2,few,TRBJ2-1,TRBV5-1,TGCGCCAGCAGCATAGACGGGACTAGCGGGATGGATGAGCAGTTCTTC,CASSIDGTSGMDEQFF
-,-,TRBJ2-7,TRBV27,TGTGCCAGCAGTTTATCGGTGGGAGGATCCTACGAGCAGTACTTC,CASSLSVGGSYEQYF
-,-,TRBJ1-2,TRBV3-1/TRBV3-2,TGTGCCAGCTTTGACACAGCCTATGGCTACACCTTC,CASFDTAYGYTF
TRBD2,-,TRBJ2-1,TRBV7-9,TGTGCCAGCAGCGCCGGGATAGCGGGGGACTGGTCCTACAATGAGCAGTTCTTC,CASSAGIAGDWSYNEQFF
TRBD1,few,TRBJ1-2,TRBV27,TGTGCCAGCAGTTACAGGGGGAAATCCTACTATGGCTACACCTTC,CASSYRGKSYYGYTF
-,few,TRBJ1-4,TRBV7-2,TGTGCCAGCAGCTTAACTGCAGGAGGAAAACTGTTTTTT,CASSLTAGGKLFF
-,-,TRBJ2-7,TRBV6-5,TGTGCCAGCAGGAGGGACTTGAGCTCCTACGAGCAGTACTTC,CASRRDLSSYEQYF
-,-,TRBJ2-7,TRBV6-5,TGTGCCAGCAGTTCCCCGGCCCGGAGCTCCTACGAGCAGTACTTC,CASSSPARSSYEQYF
-,few,TRBJ1-5,TRBV6-2/TRBV6-3,TGTGCCAGCAGCCCGGCGTCGCGGATTCAGCCCCAGCATTTT,CASSPASRIQPQHF
-,-,TRBJ1-1,TRBV6-5,TGTGCCAGCAGTTACTCGATCGCTAGGTTCGGTGAAGCTTTCTTT,CASSYSIARFGEAFF
TRBD2,few,TRBJ2-1,TRBV10-3,TGTGCCATCAGTGAGTCAAGGTCCGGACTAGCGGGAGCCTCCGACAATGAGCAGTTCTTC,CAISESRSGLAGASDNEQFF
TRBD2,-,TRBJ2-5,TRBV5-1,TGCGCCAGCAGCTCAGCTAGCGGGAGGGGCCAAGAGACCCAGTACTTC,CASSSASGRGQETQYF
-,-,TRBJ1-6,TRBV12-1,TGTGCCAGCAGCTTCCGAGACAGGGTTGGAACTCCTTCTATAAATTCACCCCTCCACTTT,CASSFRDRVGTPSINSPLHF
TRBD1,-,TRBJ1-1,TRBV7-9,TGTGCCAGCAGCTTGGGACAGGGGGTCTCTGAAGCTTTCTTT,CASSLGQGVSEAFF
TRBD1,-,TRBJ1-2,TRBV7-9,TGTGCCAGCAGCGCAGGCAGGGGGGACTATGGCTACACCTTC,CASSAGRGDYGYTF
-,-,TRBJ2-1,TRBV28,TGTGCCAGCACCCTTAACCTCGCTGCGGGATGGCAGTTCTTC,CASTLNLAAGWQFF
TRBD1,few,TRBJ1-1,TRBV5-1,TGCGCCAGCAGCGACCCGGGACAGGGGAACACTGAAGCTTTCTTT,CASSDPGQGNTEAFF
-,few,TRBJ1-1,TRBV18,TGTGCCAGCTCGGTCAGTGGCGGGGTTTTCACTGAAGCTTTCTTT,CASSVSGGVFTEAFF
-,-,TRBJ2-7,TRBV6-6,TGTGCCAGCAGTTACACAGGCCAGACCGCCTACGAGCAGTACTTC,CASSYTGQTAYEQYF
-,-,TRBJ2-2,TRBV2,TGTGCCAGCAGTGATTTACGACAGGTGGGGGCCGGGGAGCTGTTTTTT,CASSDLRQVGAGELFF
-,-,TRBJ1-6,TRBV2,TGTGCCAGCAGTAGCGGGCCGACCCTCCACTTT,CASSSGPTLHF
-,-,TRBJ1-1,TRBV5-6,TGTGCCAGCAGCTTGGGGGCCCAGGGGAACACTGAAGCTTTCTTT,CASSLGAQGNTEAFF
TRBD2,-,TRBJ2-3,TRBV7-3,TGTGCCAGCAGCTTAGGGTTTAGCGGGGCCGAGGATACGCAGTATTTT,CASSLGFSGAEDTQYF